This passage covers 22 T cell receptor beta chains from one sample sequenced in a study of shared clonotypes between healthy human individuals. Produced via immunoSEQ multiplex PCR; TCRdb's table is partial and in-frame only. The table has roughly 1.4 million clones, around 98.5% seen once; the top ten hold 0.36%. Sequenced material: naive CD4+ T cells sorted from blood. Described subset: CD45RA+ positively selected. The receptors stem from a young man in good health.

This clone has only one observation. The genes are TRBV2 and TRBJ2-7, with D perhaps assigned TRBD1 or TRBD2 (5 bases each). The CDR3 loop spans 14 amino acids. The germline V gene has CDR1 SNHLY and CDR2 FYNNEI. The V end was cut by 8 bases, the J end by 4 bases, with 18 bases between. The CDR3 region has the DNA TGTGCCAGCGGAAGACGGGGCAGCGCGTACGAGCAGTACTTC. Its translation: CASGRRGSAYEQYF.

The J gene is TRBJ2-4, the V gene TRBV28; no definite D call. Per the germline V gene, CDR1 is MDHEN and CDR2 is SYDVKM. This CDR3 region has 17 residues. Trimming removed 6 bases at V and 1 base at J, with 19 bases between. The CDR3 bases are TGTGCCAGCAGGGCCAAGTCACCCTTCCTGGCCAAAAACATTCAGTACTTC. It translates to CASRAKSPFLAKNIQYF. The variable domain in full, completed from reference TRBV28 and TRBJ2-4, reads DVKVTQSSRYLVKRTGEKVFLECVQDMDHENMFWYRQDPGLGLRLIYFSYDVKMKEKGDIPEGYSVSREKKERFSLILESASTNQTSMYLCASRAKSPFLAKNIQYFGAGTRLSVL.

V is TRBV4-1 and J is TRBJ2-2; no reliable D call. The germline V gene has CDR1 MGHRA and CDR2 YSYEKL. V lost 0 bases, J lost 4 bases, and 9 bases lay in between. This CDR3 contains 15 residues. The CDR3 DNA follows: TGCGCCAGCAGCCAAGATCGGGCTAGCACCGGGGAGCTGTTTTTT. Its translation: CASSQDRASTGELFF.

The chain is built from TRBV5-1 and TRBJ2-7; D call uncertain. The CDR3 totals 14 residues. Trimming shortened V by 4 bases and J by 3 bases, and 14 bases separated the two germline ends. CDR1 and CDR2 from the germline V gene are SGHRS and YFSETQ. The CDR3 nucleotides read TGCGCCAGCAGCCTGATGCGTGGGGACTACGAGCAGTACTTC. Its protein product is CASSLMRGDYEQYF. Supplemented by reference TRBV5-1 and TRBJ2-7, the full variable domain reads KAGVTQTPRYLIKTRGQQVTLSCSPISGHRSVSWYQQTPGQGLQFLFEYFSETQRNKGNFPGRFSGRQFSNSRSEMNVSTLELGDSALYLCASSLMRGDYEQYFGPGTRLTVT.

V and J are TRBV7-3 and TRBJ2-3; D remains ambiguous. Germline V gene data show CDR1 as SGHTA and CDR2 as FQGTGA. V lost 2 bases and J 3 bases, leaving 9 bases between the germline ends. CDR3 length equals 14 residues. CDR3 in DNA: TGTGCCAGCAGCTTAGGGTTAGCAACAGATACGCAGTATTTT. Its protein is CASSLGLATDTQYF.

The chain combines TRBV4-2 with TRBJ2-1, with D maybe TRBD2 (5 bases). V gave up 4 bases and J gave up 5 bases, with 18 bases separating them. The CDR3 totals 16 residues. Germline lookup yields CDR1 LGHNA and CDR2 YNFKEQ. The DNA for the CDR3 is TGTGCCAGCAGCCGCCCCGAGGGTGCACCAGACAATGAGCAGTTCTTC. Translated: CASSRPEGAPDNEQFF.

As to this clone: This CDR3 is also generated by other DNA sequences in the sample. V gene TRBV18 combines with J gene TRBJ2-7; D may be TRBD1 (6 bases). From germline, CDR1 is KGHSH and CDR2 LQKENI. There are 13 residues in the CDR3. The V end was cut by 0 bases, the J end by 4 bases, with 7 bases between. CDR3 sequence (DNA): TGTGCCAGCTCACCACCTACAGGGTACGAGCAGTACTTC. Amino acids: CASSPPTGYEQYF. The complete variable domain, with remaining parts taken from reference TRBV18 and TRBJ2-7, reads NAGVMQNPRHLVRRRGQEARLRCSPMKGHSHVYWYRQLPEEGLKFMVYLQKENIIDESGMPKERFSAEFPKEGPSILRIQQVVRGDSAAYFCASSPPTGYEQYFGPGTRLTVT.

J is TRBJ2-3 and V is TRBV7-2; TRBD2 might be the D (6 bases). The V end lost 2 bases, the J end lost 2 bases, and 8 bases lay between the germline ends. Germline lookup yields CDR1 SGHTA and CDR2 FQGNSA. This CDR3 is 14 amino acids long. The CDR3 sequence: CASSLIAATDTQYF. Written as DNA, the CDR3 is TGTGCCAGCAGCTTAATAGCGGCCACAGATACGCAGTATTTT.

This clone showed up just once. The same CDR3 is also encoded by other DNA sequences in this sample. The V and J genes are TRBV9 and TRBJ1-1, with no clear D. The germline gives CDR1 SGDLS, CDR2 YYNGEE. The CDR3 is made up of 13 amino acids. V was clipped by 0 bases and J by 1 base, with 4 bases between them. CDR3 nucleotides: TGTGCCAGCAGCGTAGATAAGAACACTGAAGCTTTCTTT. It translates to CASSVDKNTEAFF. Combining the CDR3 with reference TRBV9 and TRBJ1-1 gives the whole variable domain DSGVTQTPKHLITATGQRVTLRCSPRSGDLSVYWYQQSLDQGLQFLIQYYNGEERAKGNILERFSAQQFPDLHSELNLSSLELGDSALYFCASSVDKNTEAFFGQGTRLTVV.

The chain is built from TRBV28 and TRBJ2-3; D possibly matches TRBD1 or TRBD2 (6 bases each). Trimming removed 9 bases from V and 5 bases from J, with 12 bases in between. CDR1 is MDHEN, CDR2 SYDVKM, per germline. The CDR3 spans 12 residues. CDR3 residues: CASAGQKDTQYF. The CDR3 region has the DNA TGTGCCAGTGCGGGACAAAAAGATACGCAGTATTTT.

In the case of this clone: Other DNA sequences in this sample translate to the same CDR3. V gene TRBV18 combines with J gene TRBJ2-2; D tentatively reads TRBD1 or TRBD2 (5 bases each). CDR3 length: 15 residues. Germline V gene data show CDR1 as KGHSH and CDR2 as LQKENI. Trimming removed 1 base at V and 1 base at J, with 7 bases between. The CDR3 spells CASSPRDGNTGELFF. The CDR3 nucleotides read TGTGCCAGCTCACCACGGGACGGGAACACCGGGGAGCTGTTTTTT.

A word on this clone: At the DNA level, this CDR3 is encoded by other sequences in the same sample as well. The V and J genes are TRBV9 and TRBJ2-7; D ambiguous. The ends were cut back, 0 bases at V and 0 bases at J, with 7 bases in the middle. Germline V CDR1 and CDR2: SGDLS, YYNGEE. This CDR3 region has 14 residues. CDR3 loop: CASSVGRSSYEQYF. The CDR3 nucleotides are TGTGCCAGCAGCGTAGGACGGAGCTCCTACGAGCAGTACTTC.

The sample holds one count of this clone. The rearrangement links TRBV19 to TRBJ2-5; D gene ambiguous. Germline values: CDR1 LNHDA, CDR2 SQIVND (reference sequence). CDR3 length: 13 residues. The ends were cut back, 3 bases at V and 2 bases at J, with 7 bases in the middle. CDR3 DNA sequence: TGTGCCAGTAGTATCTGGGGTCAAGAGACCCAGTACTTC. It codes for CASSIWGQETQYF.

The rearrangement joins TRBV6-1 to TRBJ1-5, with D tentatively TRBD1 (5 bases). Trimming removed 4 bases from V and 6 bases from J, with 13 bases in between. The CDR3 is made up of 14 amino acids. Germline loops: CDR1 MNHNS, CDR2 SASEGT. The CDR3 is CASSGRDVRQPQHF. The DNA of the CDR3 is TGTGCCAGCAGTGGAAGGGACGTCCGTCAGCCCCAGCATTTT.

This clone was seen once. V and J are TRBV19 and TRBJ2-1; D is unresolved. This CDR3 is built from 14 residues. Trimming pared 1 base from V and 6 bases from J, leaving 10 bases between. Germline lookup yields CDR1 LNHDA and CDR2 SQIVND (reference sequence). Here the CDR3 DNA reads TGTGCCAGTAGTATAGCACAGCCAGGCAATGAGCAGTTCTTC. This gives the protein CASSIAQPGNEQFF.

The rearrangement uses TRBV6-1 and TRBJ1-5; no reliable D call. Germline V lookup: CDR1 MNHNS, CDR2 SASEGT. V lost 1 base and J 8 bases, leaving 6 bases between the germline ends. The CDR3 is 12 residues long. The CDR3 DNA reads TGTGCCAGCAGTGAAGGTTTGGAGCCCCAGCATTTT. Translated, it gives CASSEGLEPQHF.

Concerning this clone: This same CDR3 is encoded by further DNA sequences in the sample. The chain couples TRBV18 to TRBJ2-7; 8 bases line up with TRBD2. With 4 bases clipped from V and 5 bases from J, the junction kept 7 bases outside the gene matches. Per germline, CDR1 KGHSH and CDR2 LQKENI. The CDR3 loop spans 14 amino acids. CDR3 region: CASSRAGGPHEQYF. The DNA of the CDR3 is TGTGCCAGCTCACGGGCGGGAGGTCCCCACGAGCAGTACTTC. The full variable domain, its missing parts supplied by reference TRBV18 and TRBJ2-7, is NAGVMQNPRHLVRRRGQEARLRCSPMKGHSHVYWYRQLPEEGLKFMVYLQKENIIDESGMPKERFSAEFPKEGPSILRIQQVVRGDSAAYFCASSRAGGPHEQYFGPGTRLTVT.

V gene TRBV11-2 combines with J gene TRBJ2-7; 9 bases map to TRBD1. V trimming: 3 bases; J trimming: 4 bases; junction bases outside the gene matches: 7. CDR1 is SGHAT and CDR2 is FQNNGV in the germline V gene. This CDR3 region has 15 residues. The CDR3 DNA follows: TGTGCCAGCAGCTTCCGGGACAGGGAAGGGTACGAGCAGTACTTC. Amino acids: CASSFRDREGYEQYF.

CDR3 region: CASSFGNRGWNEKLFF. CDR3 nucleotide sequence: TGTGCCAGCAGCTTTGGCAATCGGGGCTGGAATGAAAAACTGTTTTTT. The chain joins TRBV5-5 to TRBJ1-4; tentative D call: TRBD1 (5 bases). This CDR3 comprises 16 residues. The germline CDR1 and CDR2 sequences are SGHKS and YYEKEE (reference sequence). V lost 2 bases and J lost 5, with 16 bases in between.

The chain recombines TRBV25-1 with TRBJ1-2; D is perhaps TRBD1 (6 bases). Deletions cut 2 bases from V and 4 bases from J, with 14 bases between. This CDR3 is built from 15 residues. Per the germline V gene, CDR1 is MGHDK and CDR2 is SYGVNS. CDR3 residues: CASSEPGRGGYGYTF. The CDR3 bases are TGTGCCAGCAGTGAACCGGGACGAGGGGGCTATGGCTACACCTTC.

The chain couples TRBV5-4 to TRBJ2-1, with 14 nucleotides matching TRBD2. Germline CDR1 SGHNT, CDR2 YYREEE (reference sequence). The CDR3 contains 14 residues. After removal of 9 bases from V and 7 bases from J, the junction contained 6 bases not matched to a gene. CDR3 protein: CAMRGTSGSNEQFF. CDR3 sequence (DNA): TGTGCCATGAGAGGGACTAGCGGGAGTAATGAGCAGTTCTTC.

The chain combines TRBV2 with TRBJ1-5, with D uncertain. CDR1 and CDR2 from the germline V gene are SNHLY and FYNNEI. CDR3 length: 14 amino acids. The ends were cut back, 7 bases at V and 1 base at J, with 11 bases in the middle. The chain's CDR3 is CASTGQSSNQPQHF. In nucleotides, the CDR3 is TGTGCCAGCACTGGGCAATCGAGCAATCAGCCCCAGCATTTT. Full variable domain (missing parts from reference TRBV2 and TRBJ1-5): EPEVTQTPSHQVTQMGQEVILRCVPISNHLYFYWYRQILGQKVEFLVSFYNNEISEKSEIFDDQFSVERPDGSNFTLKIRSTKLEDSAMYFCASTGQSSNQPQHFGDGTRLSIL.